What follows are 10 T cell receptor beta chains derived from one specimen sequenced in a study of blood T cell repertoires in COVID-19. Assay used: immunoSEQ multiplex PCR; TCRdb lists only in-frame clones, some missing. The sample gives fewer than 350,000 clones, approximately 81% of which show up once; 1.5% to 2% is in the top ten. The sample comprised PBMCs or T cells enriched from blood (not recorded which). These receptor sequences come from a woman aged 30 to 39 who had been exposed to COVID-19.

This clone was seen only once. The chain couples TRBV19 to TRBJ1-3, with TRBD1 matching 10 bases. Germline CDR1 is LNHDA and CDR2 is SQIVND (reference sequence). This CDR3 contains 15 residues. V was pared by 8 bases and J by 3 bases, with 7 bases of the junction left unmatched. CDR3 nucleotides: TGTGCCAGTCGATGGACAGGGGGATATGGAAACACCATATATTTT. Protein product: CASRWTGGYGNTIYF.

The chain employs TRBV9 and TRBJ2-7, with TRBD1 identical over 11 bases. The CDR3 is 14 residues long. Trimming took 4 bases from V and 4 from J; bases not matched to a gene: 4. The germline V gene encodes CDR1 SGDLS and CDR2 YYNGEE. The CDR3: CASSIGQGAYEQYF. The CDR3 bases are TGTGCCAGCAGCATTGGACAGGGGGCTTACGAGCAGTACTTC. Drawing the rest from reference TRBV9 and TRBJ2-7, the complete variable domain is DSGVTQTPKHLITATGQRVTLRCSPRSGDLSVYWYQQSLDQGLQFLIQYYNGEERAKGNILERFSAQQFPDLHSELNLSSLELGDSALYFCASSIGQGAYEQYFGPGTRLTVT.

V and J are TRBV28 and TRBJ2-5; 7 nucleotides agree with TRBD2. The CDR3 is 13 amino acids. The junction had 8 bases not matched to a gene; V was cut back by 8 bases and J by 5 bases. Germline V gene lookup returns CDR1 MDHEN and CDR2 SYDVKM. The DNA for the CDR3 is TGTGCCAGCGTGACTAGCCCTTCGGAGACCCAGTACTTC. Translation: CASVTSPSETQYF.

A word on this clone: The same CDR3 is also encoded by other DNA sequences in this sample. The V and J genes are TRBV28 and TRBJ1-2; TRBD1 aligns across 7 bases. CDR3 size: 11 residues. CDR1 MDHEN and CDR2 SYDVKM come from the germline V gene. V lost 6 bases, J lost 7 bases, and 2 bases stayed unmatched. Here the CDR3 DNA reads TGTGCCAGCAGGTACAGGGGTGGCTACACCTTC. It specifies CASRYRGGYTF.

V usage is TRBV5-4 and J usage is TRBJ1-2; 9 nucleotides align to TRBD1. CDR3 length: 15 amino acids. J lost 8 bases, V lost 2 bases, and 10 bases had no gene match. Germline V gene data show CDR1 as SGHNT and CDR2 as YYREEE (reference sequence). CDR3 loop: CASSFGQGSGEGYTF. The CDR3 bases are TGTGCCAGCAGCTTCGGACAGGGGAGTGGGGAAGGCTACACCTTC.

This chain connects TRBV5-1 to TRBJ2-1; 10 bases map to TRBD2. The CDR3 sequence is 17 residues long. The germline CDR1 and CDR2 sequences are SGHRS and YFSETQ. J was trimmed by 4 bases and V by 1 base; bases with no gene match: 8. The CDR3 coding sequence is TGCGCCAGCAGCTTGAAGGCTAGCGGGGGATTGTACAATGAGCAGTTCTTC. This encodes CASSLKASGGLYNEQFF.

This sequence joins TRBV28 and TRBJ1-5; perhaps TRBD1 as D (5 bases). CDR1 and CDR2 (germline): MDHEN, SYDVKM. Trimming pared 5 bases from V and 9 bases from J, leaving 11 bases between. There are 12 residues in the CDR3. CDR3 region: CASSPTGLPQHF. The CDR3 DNA follows: TGTGCCAGCAGTCCCACAGGATTGCCCCAGCATTTT. Variable domain in full (rest from reference TRBV28 and TRBJ1-5): DVKVTQSSRYLVKRTGEKVFLECVQDMDHENMFWYRQDPGLGLRLIYFSYDVKMKEKGDIPEGYSVSREKKERFSLILESASTNQTSMYLCASSPTGLPQHFGDGTRLSIL.

This chain uses TRBV28 with TRBJ2-7, with 10 nucleotides matching TRBD2. Germline lookup yields CDR1 MDHEN and CDR2 SYDVKM. This CDR3 has 16 residues. CDR3 residues: CAALAGGSSASYEQYF. CDR3 DNA: TGTGCGGCTTTAGCGGGAGGATCCTCGGCCTCCTACGAGCAGTACTTC.

The rearrangement links TRBV11-2 to TRBJ2-3; TRBD2 aligns across 7 bases. J gave up 1 base and V 5 bases, and 9 bases lay outside the gene matches. Germline CDR1 reads SGHAT; CDR2 reads FQNNGV. CDR3 length equals 16 residues. The CDR3 spells CASSPPTSLGTDTQYF. CDR3 DNA sequence: TGTGCCAGCAGCCCACCGACTAGCTTAGGCACAGATACGCAGTATTTT.

This clone was seen more than once but under ten times. This sequence joins TRBV15 and TRBJ2-7; no reliable D call. This CDR3 has 13 residues. Germline V gene sequence: CDR1 LNHNV, CDR2 YYDKDF (reference sequence). Between the trimmed V and J ends, which lost 3 bases and 3 bases, there was a span of 9 bases. CDR3 nucleotides: TGTGCCACCAGCAGTGGTCAGGACTACGAGCAGTACTTC. Translation: CATSSGQDYEQYF.